The present entry profiles one T cell receptor beta chain with its context. The V gene's germline CDR1 is DFQATT and CDR2 SNEGSKA (reference sequence). After removal of 3 bases from V and 0 bases from J, the junction contained 18 bases not matched to a gene. The length of the CDR3 is 21 residues. The source of the sample is a study of CD8 T cells in Susac syndrome. The RNA input was 0.5 to 1 ug, and it was reverse transcribed with random hexamers. MiXCR was run by TCRdb on the immunoSEQ multiplex PCR reads, yielding one entry per CDR3 protein. The table records roughly 120,000 distinct CDR3 sequences, around 96% of them present only once.

The sequence was obtained from a human donor in good health. J is TRBJ2-1 and V is TRBV20-1, with 12 bases fitting TRBD2. The sample was CD4+ T cells from PBMCs. The CDR3 here is CSAREVKKGLAGLSSYNEQFF. The CDR3 DNA sequence: TGCAGTGCTAGGGAGGTTAAGAAGGGACTAGCGGGCCTTAGCTCCTACAATGAGCAGTTCTTC.